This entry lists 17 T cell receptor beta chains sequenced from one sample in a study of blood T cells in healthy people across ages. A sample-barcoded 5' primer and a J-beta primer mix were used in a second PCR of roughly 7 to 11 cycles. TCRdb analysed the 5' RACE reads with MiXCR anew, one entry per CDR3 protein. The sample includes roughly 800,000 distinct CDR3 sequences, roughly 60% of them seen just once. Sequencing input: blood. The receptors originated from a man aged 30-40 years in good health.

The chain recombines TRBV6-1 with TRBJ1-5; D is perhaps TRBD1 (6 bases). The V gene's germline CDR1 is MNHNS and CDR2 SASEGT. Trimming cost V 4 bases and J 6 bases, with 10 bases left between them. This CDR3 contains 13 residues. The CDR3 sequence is CASSAQGGQPQHF. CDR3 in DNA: TGTGCCAGCAGTGCACAGGGCGGTCAGCCCCAGCATTTT.

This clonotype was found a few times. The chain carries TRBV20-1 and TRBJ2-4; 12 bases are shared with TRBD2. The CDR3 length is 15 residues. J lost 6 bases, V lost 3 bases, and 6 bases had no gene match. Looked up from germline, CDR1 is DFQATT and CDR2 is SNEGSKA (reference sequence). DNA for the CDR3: TGCAGTGCTAGGGCTAGCGGGAGGGACCGAAACATTCAGTACTTC. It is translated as CSARASGRDRNIQYF.

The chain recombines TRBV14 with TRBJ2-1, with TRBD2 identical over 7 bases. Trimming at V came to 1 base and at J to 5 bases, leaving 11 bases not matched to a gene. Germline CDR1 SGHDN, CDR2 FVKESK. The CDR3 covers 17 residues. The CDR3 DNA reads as TGTGCCAGCAGCCAAGTCCCGCTAGCGGTCTCTGACAATGAGCAGTTCTTC. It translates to CASSQVPLAVSDNEQFF. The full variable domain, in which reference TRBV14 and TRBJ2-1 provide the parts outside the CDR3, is EAGVTQFPSHSVIEKGQTVTLRCDPISGHDNLYWYRRVMGKEIKFLLHFVKESKQDESGMPNNRFLAERTGGTYSTLKVQPAELEDSGVYFCASSQVPLAVSDNEQFFGPGTRLTVL.

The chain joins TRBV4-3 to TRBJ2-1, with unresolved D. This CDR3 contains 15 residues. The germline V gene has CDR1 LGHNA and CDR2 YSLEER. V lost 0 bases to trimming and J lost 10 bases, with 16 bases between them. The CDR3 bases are TGCGCCAGCAGCCAAGACGGCGACTCCTCCTACGAGCAGTTCTTC. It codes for CASSQDGDSSYEQFF.

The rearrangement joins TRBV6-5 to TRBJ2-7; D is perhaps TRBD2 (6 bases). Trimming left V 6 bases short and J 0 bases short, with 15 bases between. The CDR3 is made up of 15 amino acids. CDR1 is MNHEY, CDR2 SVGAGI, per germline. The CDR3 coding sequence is TGTGCCAGCAGCGCCCTGGCGGAGGGCTCCTACGAGCAGTACTTC. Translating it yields CASSALAEGSYEQYF.

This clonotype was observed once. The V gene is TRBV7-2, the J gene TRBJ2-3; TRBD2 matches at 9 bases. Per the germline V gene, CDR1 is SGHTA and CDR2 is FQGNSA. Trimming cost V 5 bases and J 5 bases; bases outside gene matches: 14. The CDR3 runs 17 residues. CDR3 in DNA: TGTGCCAGCAGCATTAATGCGGGCGGGGGGGCTCAAGATACGCAGTATTTT. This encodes CASSINAGGGAQDTQYF.

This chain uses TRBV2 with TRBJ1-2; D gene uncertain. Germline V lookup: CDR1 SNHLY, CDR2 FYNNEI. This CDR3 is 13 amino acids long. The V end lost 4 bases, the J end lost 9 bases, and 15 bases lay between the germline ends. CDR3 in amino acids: CASSVNSVARYTF. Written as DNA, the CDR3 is TGTGCCAGCAGTGTTAATTCCGTCGCGCGCTACACCTTC. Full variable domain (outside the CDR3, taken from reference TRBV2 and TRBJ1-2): EPEVTQTPSHQVTQMGQEVILRCVPISNHLYFYWYRQILGQKVEFLVSFYNNEISEKSEIFDDQFSVERPDGSNFTLKIRSTKLEDSAMYFCASSVNSVARYTFGSGTRLTVV.

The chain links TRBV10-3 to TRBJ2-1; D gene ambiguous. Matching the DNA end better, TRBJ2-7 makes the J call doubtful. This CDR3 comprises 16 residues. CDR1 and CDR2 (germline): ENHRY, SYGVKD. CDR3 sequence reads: CAISVISSEPYNEQYF. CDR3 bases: TGTGCCATCAGCGTAATAAGCTCTGAGCCCTACAATGAGCAGTACTTC.

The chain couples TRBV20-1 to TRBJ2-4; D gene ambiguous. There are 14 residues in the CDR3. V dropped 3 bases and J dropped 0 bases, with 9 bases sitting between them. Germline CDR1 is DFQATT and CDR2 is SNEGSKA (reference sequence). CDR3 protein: CSASTTLAKNIQYF. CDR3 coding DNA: TGCAGTGCTAGTACCACCTTAGCCAAAAACATTCAGTACTTC.

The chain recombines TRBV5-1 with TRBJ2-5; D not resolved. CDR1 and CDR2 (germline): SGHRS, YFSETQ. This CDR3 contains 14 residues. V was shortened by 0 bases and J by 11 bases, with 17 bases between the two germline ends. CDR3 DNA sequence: TGCGCCAGCAGCTTGGAGGTCAGCTACAATGAGCAGTACTTC. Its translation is CASSLEVSYNEQYF.

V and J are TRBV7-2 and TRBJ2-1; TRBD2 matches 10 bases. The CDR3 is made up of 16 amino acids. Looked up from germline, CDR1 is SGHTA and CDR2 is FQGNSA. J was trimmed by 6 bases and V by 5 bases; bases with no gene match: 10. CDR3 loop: CASSARTSGASNEQFF. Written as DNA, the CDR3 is TGTGCCAGCAGCGCAAGAACTAGCGGGGCCTCCAATGAGCAGTTCTTC. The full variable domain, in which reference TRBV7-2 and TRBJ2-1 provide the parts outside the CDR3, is GAGVSQSPSNKVTEKGKDVELRCDPISGHTALYWYRQSLGQGLEFLIYFQGNSAPDKSGLPSDRFSAERTGGSVSTLTIQRTQQEDSAVYLCASSARTSGASNEQFFGPGTRLTVL.

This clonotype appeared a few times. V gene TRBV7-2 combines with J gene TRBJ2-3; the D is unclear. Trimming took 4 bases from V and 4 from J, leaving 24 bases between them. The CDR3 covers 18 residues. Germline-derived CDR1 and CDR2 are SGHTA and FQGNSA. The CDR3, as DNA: TGTGCCAGCAGCTCTAGAAGTGGTCTCCGGGTGTCACCAGATACGCAGTATTTT. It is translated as CASSSRSGLRVSPDTQYF.

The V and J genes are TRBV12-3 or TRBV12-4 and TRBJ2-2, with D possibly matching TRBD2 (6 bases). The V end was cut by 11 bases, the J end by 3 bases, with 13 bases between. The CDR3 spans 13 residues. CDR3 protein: CASEGLDTGELFF. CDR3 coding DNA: TGTGCCTCGGAGGGCTTGGACACCGGGGAGCTGTTTTTT.

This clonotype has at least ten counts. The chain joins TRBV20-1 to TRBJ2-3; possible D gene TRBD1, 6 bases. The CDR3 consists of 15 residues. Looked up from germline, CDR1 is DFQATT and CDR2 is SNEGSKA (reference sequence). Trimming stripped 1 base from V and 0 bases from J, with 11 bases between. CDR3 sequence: CSARGGDMSTDTQYF. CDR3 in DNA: TGCAGTGCTAGAGGAGGGGACATGAGCACAGATACGCAGTATTTT.

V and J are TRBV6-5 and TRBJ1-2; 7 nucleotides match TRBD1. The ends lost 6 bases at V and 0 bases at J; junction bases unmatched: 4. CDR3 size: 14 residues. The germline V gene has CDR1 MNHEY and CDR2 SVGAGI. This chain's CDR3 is CASRETGTNYGYTF. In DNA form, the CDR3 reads TGTGCCAGCAGGGAGACAGGGACTAACTATGGCTACACCTTC.

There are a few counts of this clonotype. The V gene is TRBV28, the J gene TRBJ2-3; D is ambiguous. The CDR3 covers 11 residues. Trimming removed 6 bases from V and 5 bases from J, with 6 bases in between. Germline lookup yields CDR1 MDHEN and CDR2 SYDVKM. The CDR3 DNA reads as TGTGCCAGCAGCCAACAAGATACGCAGTATTTT. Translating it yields CASSQQDTQYF. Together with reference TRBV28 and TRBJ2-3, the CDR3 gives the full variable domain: DVKVTQSSRYLVKRTGEKVFLECVQDMDHENMFWYRQDPGLGLRLIYFSYDVKMKEKGDIPEGYSVSREKKERFSLILESASTNQTSMYLCASSQQDTQYFGPGTRLTVL.

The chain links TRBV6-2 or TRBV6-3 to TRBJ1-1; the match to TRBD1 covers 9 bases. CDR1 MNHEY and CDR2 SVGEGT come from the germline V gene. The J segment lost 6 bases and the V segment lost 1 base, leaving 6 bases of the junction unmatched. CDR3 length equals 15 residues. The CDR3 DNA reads TGTGCCAGCAGTTACTTCGACAGGGGGTCAGCTGAAGCTTTCTTT. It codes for CASSYFDRGSAEAFF.